The rows below give T cell receptor beta chains drawn from one sample of a study of a mutant IDH1 vaccine in newly diagnosed glioma. These receptors have no identified antigens. Sequenced by immunoSEQ multiplex PCR; TCRdb stores in-frame clones only, minus some. The sample contains about 64,000 clones, roughly 80% of which appear only once. This specimen was PBMCs, taken from a glioma patient whose treatment included an IDH1 peptide vaccine. These TCRs come from a woman aged 50 to 60 with glioma. CDR3s include the opening cysteine and the closing phenylalanine or tryptophan.

TRBV5-4	13	TRBJ1-1	CASSLTRNTEAFF
TRBV30	13	TRBJ1-5	CAWSVGGYQPQHF
TRBV19	17	TRBJ2-3	CASSVTIRLAGQSTQYF
TRBV7-2	15	TRBJ1-2	CASSSGGGSTGGYTF
TRBV27	14	TRBJ1-2	CASSSKGGYYGYTF
TRBV30	14	TRBJ1-1	CAWSEGTGATEAFF
TRBV6-5	15	TRBJ1-1	CASSSPATSGTEAFF
TRBV9	14	TRBJ1-2	CASSVDTGSGGYTF
TRBV10-3	13	TRBJ1-2	CAISDRERDGYTF
TRBV19	17	TRBJ2-3	CASSATSGGVRADTQYF
TRBV4-2	17	TRBJ2-1	CASSPSEQGAGYNEQFF
TRBV5-1	16	TRBJ2-5	CASSLTSGGARETQYF
TRBV18	15	TRBJ1-2	CASSPEVVKDYGYTF
TRBV5-4	15	TRBJ1-2	CASSLGGQGQGGYTF
TRBV29-1	14	TRBJ1-5	CSVKAGNSNQPQHF
TRBV5-5	14	TRBJ1-2	CASSFRTGHYGYTF
TRBV7-2	14	TRBJ2-3	CASSLMRGTDTQYF
TRBV4-1	14	TRBJ1-2	CASSQGDRNYGYTF
TRBV5-1	15	TRBJ1-1	CASSLGAGSNTEAFF
TRBV5-8	14	TRBJ2-7	CASSLRTSSYEQYF
TRBV7-2	15	TRBJ1-2	CASSLALITTYGYTF
TRBV19	14	TRBJ1-2	CASSTLGPPYGYTF
TRBV23-1	17	TRBJ1-5	CASSQFFWVYSNQPQHF
TRBV6-4	14	TRBJ2-3	CASSESPSGGPQYF
TRBV5-1	14	TRBJ1-1	CASRLDRDDTEAFF
TRBV29-1	13	TRBJ2-7	CSVEQRVRGEQYF
TRBV5-1	14	TRBJ2-5	CASSQGRYEETQYF
TRBV10-3	15	TRBJ2-1	CAISEVIRDGGEQFF
TRBV2	13	TRBJ1-4	CAQRDRRNEKLFF
TRBV11-2	17	TRBJ2-6	CASSRGLRGSGANVLTF
TRBV10-2	11	TRBJ2-5	CASSRRETQYF
TRBV5-1	17	TRBJ2-7	CASSLVEAGVPPYEQYF
TRBV14	14	TRBJ2-7	CASSYRQGGYEQYF
TRBV5-4	14	TRBJ1-4	CASSSGQGNEKLFF
TRBV19	14	TRBJ2-5	CASIDTGGKETQYF
TRBV29-1	13	TRBJ1-2	CSASEAVSGGYTF
TRBV2	13	TRBJ1-2	CATRQGFNDGYTF
TRBV5-1	12	TRBJ2-1	CASQDSYNEQFF
TRBV7-6	14	TRBJ1-1	CASSLAGGAGEAFF
TRBV29-1	11	TRBJ2-7	CSVGRGYEQYF
TRBV5-1	11	TRBJ2-3	CASSLGDTQYF
TRBV5-1	12	TRBJ2-7	CASSGPSYEQYF
TRBV9	14	TRBJ2-7	CASSTGGGVYEQYF
TRBV29-1	13	TRBJ2-7	CSVVQQGTYEQYF
TRBV7-2	13	TRBJ2-5	CASSLVEGGTQYF
TRBV19	15	TRBJ2-1	CASSILATLANEQFF
TRBV6-4	14	TRBJ2-3	CASSDSQGADTQYF